The 8 T cell receptor beta chains below all came from one sample that was sequenced in a study of shared clonotypes between healthy human individuals. The table came from immunoSEQ multiplex PCR; TCRdb's copy has only in-frame clones and leaves some out. The repertoire holds about 1.1 million clones, with 75% to 80% as singletons. The specimen was memory CD4+ T cells from PBMCs. The subset is: CD45RA-negative fraction. These receptors all stem from a man younger than 30 in good health. Some clones in this sample may be carry-over from other donors' samples.

This clone was counted a few times. Other nucleotide sequences in the sample specify the same CDR3. This sequence joins TRBV5-4 and TRBJ2-3; 10 positions agree with TRBD2. Germline CDR1 SGHNT, CDR2 YYREEE (reference sequence). V lost 0 bases and J lost 0; bases outside the gene matches: 1. This CDR3 comprises 16 residues. The CDR3 DNA reads as TGTGCCAGCAGCTTGGGACTAGCGGGTAGCACAGATACGCAGTATTTT. Translation: CASSLGLAGSTDTQYF.

The chain is built from TRBV7-9 and TRBJ2-5; TRBD2 is a possible D gene (5 bases). Germline V gene data show CDR1 as SEHNR and CDR2 as FQNEAQ (reference sequence). The V end lost 2 bases, the J end lost 9 bases, and 10 bases lay between the germline ends. The CDR3 length is 12 residues. The CDR3 DNA reads as TGTGCCAGCAGCTTACCCACTAGTCCCCAGTACTTC. Residues: CASSLPTSPQYF.

The CDR3 sequence is CASSLLGSGTEQYF. Here the CDR3 DNA reads TGTGCCAGCAGCCTCCTGGGTAGCGGGACCGAGCAGTACTTC. The chain links TRBV7-2 to TRBJ2-7; TRBD2 matches 8 bases. This CDR3 has 14 amino acids. In germline, CDR1 is SGHTA, CDR2 FQGNSA. Trimming took 5 bases from V and 6 from J; bases not matched to a gene: 9.

The J gene is TRBJ2-7, the V gene TRBV7-9; TRBD2 matches 10 bases. This CDR3 is 15 amino acids long. Trimming took 8 bases from V and 4 from J; bases not matched to a gene: 11. Looked up from germline, CDR1 is SEHNR and CDR2 is FQNEAQ (reference sequence). In nucleotides, the CDR3 is TGTGCCAGCGGGAGGCTAGCGGGAGCGGCATACGAGCAGTACTTC. As protein: CASGRLAGAAYEQYF.

V usage is TRBV28 and J usage is TRBJ2-7; D gene unclear. Trimming took 11 bases from V and 3 from J, leaving 14 bases between them. CDR3 length: 12 residues. Germline CDR1 is MDHEN and CDR2 is SYDVKM. CDR3 sequence: CAHGQPSYEQYF. The DNA for the CDR3 is TGTGCCCACGGGCAGCCTAGCTACGAGCAGTACTTC. Combining the CDR3 with reference TRBV28 and TRBJ2-7 gives the whole variable domain DVKVTQSSRYLVKRTGEKVFLECVQDMDHENMFWYRQDPGLGLRLIYFSYDVKMKEKGDIPEGYSVSREKKERFSLILESASTNQTSMYLCAHGQPSYEQYFGPGTRLTVT.

At least ten counts were recorded for this clone. The chain is built from TRBV27 and TRBJ2-7; 9 bases agree with TRBD1. CDR1 and CDR2 from the germline V gene are MNHEY and SMNVEV (reference sequence). The junction had 6 bases not matched to a gene; V was cut back by 3 bases and J by 6 bases. CDR3 length equals 14 residues. CDR3 in amino acids: CASSFSGQGFEQYF. CDR3 in DNA: TGTGCCAGCAGTTTCTCGGGACAGGGTTTCGAGCAGTACTTC.

The chain joins TRBV7-2 to TRBJ2-5; D gene uncertain. V was cut by 3 bases and J by 5 bases, with 13 bases left in between. Looked up from germline, CDR1 is SGHTA and CDR2 is FQGNSA. CDR3 size: 14 residues. The CDR3 DNA follows: TGTGCCAGCAGCTTCAGTCCGAGCCGGGAGACCCAGTACTTC. Protein: CASSFSPSRETQYF.

The count of this clone is one. V usage is TRBV11-2 and J usage is TRBJ2-5; D is possibly TRBD2 (6 bases). Germline V gives CDR1 SGHAT, CDR2 FQNNGV. This CDR3 spans 18 amino acids. Trimming removed 1 base at V and 2 bases at J, with 20 bases between. The CDR3 DNA sequence: TGTGCCAGCAGCTTAGGGGGGAGGACTCATACAAAACAAGAGACCCAGTACTTC. It specifies CASSLGGRTHTKQETQYF.